Below are 12 T cell receptor beta chains sequenced from a single sample in a study of blood T cell repertoires in COVID-19. Some clones are missing from TCRdb's copy, which holds only in-frame ones; the method was immunoSEQ multiplex PCR. Here the sample spans 350,000 to 450,000 clones, roughly nine tenths being singletons. The sequencing input was PBMCs or T cells enriched from blood (not recorded which). These TCRs come from a man younger than 40 who had recovered from COVID-19.

V gene TRBV21-1 combines with J gene TRBJ2-7; the table's TRBD2 call for D was not verified on the DNA. TRBV21-1 is a pseudogene locus. There are 15 residues in the CDR3. CDR3 loop: CASSESPGGCDEQYF. The CDR3 DNA reads as TGTGCCAGCAGCGAAAGCCCCGGGGGTTGCGACGAGCAGTACTTC.

The V and J genes are TRBV6-5 and TRBJ1-6; D is possibly TRBD1 (5 bases). Germline CDR1 reads MNHEY; CDR2 reads SVGAGI. V was clipped by 0 bases and J by 8 bases, with 11 bases between them. CDR3 length equals 15 residues. In nucleotides, the CDR3 is TGTGCCAGCAGTTACTCGATTAGGGGCGATTCACCCCTCCACTTT. Translation: CASSYSIRGDSPLHF.

This rearrangement joins TRBV7-2 to TRBJ1-6; TRBD1 agrees at 7 bases. The V gene end was trimmed by 5 bases and the J gene end by 9 bases; junction bases not matched to a gene: 10. The germline V gene has CDR1 SGHTA and CDR2 FQGNSA. The CDR3 has 15 residues. In nucleotides, the CDR3 is TGTGCCAGCAGCCCTTTTGACAGGGAGGTTTCACCCCTCCACTTT. Encoded protein: CASSPFDREVSPLHF.

The chain couples TRBV5-1 to TRBJ1-6; D gene uncertain. V was pared by 5 bases and J by 0 bases, with 12 bases between. The CDR3 covers 16 residues. Germline CDR1 reads SGHRS; CDR2 reads YFSETQ. CDR3 DNA sequence: TGCGCCAGCAGTTCGGACGGGAGCTCCTATAATTCACCCCTCCACTTT. This sequence encodes CASSSDGSSYNSPLHF. Full variable domain (rest looked up from reference TRBV5-1 and TRBJ1-6): KAGVTQTPRYLIKTRGQQVTLSCSPISGHRSVSWYQQTPGQGLQFLFEYFSETQRNKGNFPGRFSGRQFSNSRSEMNVSTLELGDSALYLCASSSDGSSYNSPLHFGNGTRLTVT.

For the CDR3, the DNA is TGTGCCAGCTCACCACCGGCGGGACAGTCCTCTGGAAACACCATATATTTT. Amino acid sequence: CASSPPAGQSSGNTIYF. V is TRBV18 and J is TRBJ1-3, with TRBD1 matching 7 bases. CDR1 is KGHSH and CDR2 is LQKENI in the germline V gene. The CDR3 is 17 residues long. With 0 bases clipped from V and 0 bases from J, the junction kept 5 bases outside the gene matches.

This chain links TRBV30 with TRBJ1-1, with D perhaps TRBD1 (5 bases). The germline CDR1 and CDR2 sequences are GTSNPN and SVGIG (reference sequence). Trimming took 3 bases from V and 10 from J, leaving 15 bases between them. The length of the CDR3 is 12 residues. The CDR3 is CAWRNRPRAAFF. CDR3 nucleotides: TGTGCCTGGAGGAACAGGCCTAGAGCAGCTTTCTTT.

This clone was detected once. CDR3 protein: CSVEDMGLAGYEQYF. The CDR3 DNA sequence: TGCAGCGTTGAAGATATGGGACTAGCGGGATACGAGCAGTACTTC. The J gene is TRBJ2-7, the V gene TRBV29-1; 13 bases match TRBD2. This CDR3 region has 15 residues. Unmatched junction bases numbered 3, after V lost 0 bases and J lost 4 bases. Germline V gene lookup returns CDR1 SQVTM and CDR2 ANQGSEA.

This clone appeared a few times. The chain links TRBV5-1 to TRBJ1-1; D is unresolved. Per the germline V gene, CDR1 is SGHRS and CDR2 is YFSETQ. Trimming left V 4 bases short and J 3 bases short, with 10 bases between. This CDR3 region has 13 residues. In DNA form, the CDR3 reads TGCGCCAGCAGCCTACCTCCGGACACTGAAGCTTTCTTT. Protein: CASSLPPDTEAFF.

The CDR3 sequence is CASGDYEQFF. The CDR3 DNA follows: TGTGCCAGCGGGGACTATGAGCAGTTCTTC. J is TRBJ2-1 and V is TRBV28; TRBD2 might be the D (6 bases). CDR1 and CDR2 (germline): MDHEN, SYDVKM. This CDR3 comprises 10 residues. V was cut by 8 bases and J by 8 bases, with 7 bases left in between.

The rearrangement uses TRBV2 and TRBJ2-7; 8 nucleotides line up with TRBD2. Trimming removed 8 bases from V and 2 bases from J; junction bases left unmatched: 8. Per germline, CDR1 SNHLY and CDR2 FYNNEI. CDR3 size: 14 residues. The CDR3 nucleotides read TGTGCCAGCTGGCGGGGGGAGGTCCCCTACGAGCAGTACTTC. Residues: CASWRGEVPYEQYF.

CDR3 loop: CATSDLLAGGVNEQFF. The CDR3 nucleotides read TGTGCCACCAGTGACCTCCTAGCGGGAGGGGTCAATGAGCAGTTCTTC. The genes are TRBV24-1 and TRBJ2-1, with 12 positions matching TRBD2. Looked up from germline, CDR1 is KGHDR and CDR2 is SFDVKD. The CDR3 sequence is 16 residues long. Losses at the gene ends were 4 bases for V and 6 bases for J; bases not matched to a gene: 6.

The J gene is TRBJ2-5, the V gene TRBV7-2; D is perhaps TRBD2 (6 bases). CDR3 length equals 15 residues. Trimming cost V 1 base and J 4 bases, with 13 bases left between them. The germline gives CDR1 SGHTA, CDR2 FQGNSA. CDR3 bases: TGTGCCAGCAGCTTAGTCCTAGCGCGGGGAGAGACCCAGTACTTC. It specifies CASSLVLARGETQYF.